The table lists the clone carrying this T cell receptor beta chain with many counts. Antigen unknown. Original data processing: TCRs per sample had a median of approximately 96,000 and ranged from roughly 20,000 to 700,000. TCRdb independently ran MiXCR on the RACE reads; one entry per CDR3 protein. TCRdb's processing, not the authors' own work, is the source of the V and J calls. The sample lists roughly 380,000 distinct CDR3 sequences, 5% to 6.5% occurring once. This CDR3 comprises 14 residues. Stated time point: pre-sensitization, week 0. Treatment of the sample: therapeutic diphenylcyclopropenone sensitization with weekly scalp DPC. The entry originates in a study of human T cells and chemical hapten exposure. Study-level results: TCRs above 1 in 1000 frequency stayed constant with DPC sensitization. As the donors had alopecia, their immune response may differ from healthy people's.

V is TRBV21-1 and J is TRBJ2-7. TRBV21-1 is a recognized pseudogene. The receptor was derived from a woman aged 45 to 65 with alopecia areata. Some clones in this sample may be carry-over from other donors' samples. The sequences come from whole blood, collected in connection with sensitization to the hapten diphenylcyclopropenone (DPC). The CDR3 loop reads CASSKVTDFHEQYF. Written as DNA, the CDR3 is TGTGCCAGCAGCAAAGTTACAGACTTCCACGAGCAGTACTTC.